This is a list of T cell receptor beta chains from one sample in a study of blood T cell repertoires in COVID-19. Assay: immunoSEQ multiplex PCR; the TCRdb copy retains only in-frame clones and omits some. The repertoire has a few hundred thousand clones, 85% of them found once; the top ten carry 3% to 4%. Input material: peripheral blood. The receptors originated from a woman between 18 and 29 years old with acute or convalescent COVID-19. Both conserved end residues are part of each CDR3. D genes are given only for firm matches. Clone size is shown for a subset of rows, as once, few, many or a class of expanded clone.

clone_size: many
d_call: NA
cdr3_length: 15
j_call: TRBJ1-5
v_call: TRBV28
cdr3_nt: TGTGCCAGCAGTCCCGACACCCATAGCAATCAGCCCCAGCATTTT
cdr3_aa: CASSPDTHSNQPQHF

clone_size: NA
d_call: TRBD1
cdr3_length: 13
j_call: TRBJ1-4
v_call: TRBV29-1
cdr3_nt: TGCAGCGTATTGGGACAGATTAATGAAAAACTGTTTTTT
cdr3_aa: CSVLGQINEKLFF

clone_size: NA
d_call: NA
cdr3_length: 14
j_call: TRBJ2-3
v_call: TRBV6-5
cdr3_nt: TGTGCCAGCAGTTACTCGGGGACTTCCGATACGCAGTATTTT
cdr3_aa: CASSYSGTSDTQYF

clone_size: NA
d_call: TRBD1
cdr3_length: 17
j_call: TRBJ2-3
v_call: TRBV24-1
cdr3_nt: TGTGCCACCAGTGATTTGCAGGGGGTAGCCTCCACAGATACGCAGTATTTT
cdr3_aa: CATSDLQGVASTDTQYF

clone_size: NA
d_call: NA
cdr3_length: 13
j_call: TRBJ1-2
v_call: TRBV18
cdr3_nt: TGTGCCAGCTCACCACGACAGGACGATGGCTACACCTTC
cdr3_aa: CASSPRQDDGYTF

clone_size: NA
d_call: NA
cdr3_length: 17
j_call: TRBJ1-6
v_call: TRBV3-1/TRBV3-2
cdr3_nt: TGTGCCAGCAGCGAAAACCAGGGTAGGGGGACAAATTCACCCCTCCACTTT
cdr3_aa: CASSENQGRGTNSPLHF

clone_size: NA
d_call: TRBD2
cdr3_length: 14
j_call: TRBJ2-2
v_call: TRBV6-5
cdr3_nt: TGTGCCAGTAGGGGACTAGTAGTCTCCGGGGAGCTGTTTTTT
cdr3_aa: CASRGLVVSGELFF

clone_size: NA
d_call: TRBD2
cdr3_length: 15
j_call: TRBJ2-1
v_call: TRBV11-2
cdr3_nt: TGTGCCAGCAGCCCTGGGGCTAGCGGGTACAATGAGCAGTTCTTC
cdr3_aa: CASSPGASGYNEQFF

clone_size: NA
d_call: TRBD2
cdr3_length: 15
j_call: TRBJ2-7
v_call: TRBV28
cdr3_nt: TGTGCCAGCAGTTGGGGAGTAGCGGGGGCCTACGAGCAGTACTTC
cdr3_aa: CASSWGVAGAYEQYF

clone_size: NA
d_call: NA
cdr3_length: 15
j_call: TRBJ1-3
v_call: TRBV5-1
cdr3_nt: TGCGCCAGCAGCTTGGTTTCCGGTTCTGGAAACACCATATATTTT
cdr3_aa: CASSLVSGSGNTIYF

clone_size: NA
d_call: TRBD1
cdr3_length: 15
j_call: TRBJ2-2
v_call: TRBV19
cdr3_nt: TGTGCCAGTAGAGGCGGGGACAGGGTCACCGGGGAGCTGTTTTTT
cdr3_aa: CASRGGDRVTGELFF

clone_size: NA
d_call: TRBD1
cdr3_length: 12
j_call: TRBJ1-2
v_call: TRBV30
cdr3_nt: TGTGCCTGGATGGGACAGATCTATGGCTACACCTTC
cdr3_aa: CAWMGQIYGYTF

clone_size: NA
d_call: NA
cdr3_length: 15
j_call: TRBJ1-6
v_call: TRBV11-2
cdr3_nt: TGTGCCAGCAGCTTAGAATGGCAGAACAATTCACCCCTCCACTTT
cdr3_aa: CASSLEWQNNSPLHF

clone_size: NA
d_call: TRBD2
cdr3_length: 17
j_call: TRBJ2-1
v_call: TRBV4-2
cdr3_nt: TGTGCCAGCAGCCAAGCAAGTGGAGCGGGGGGGTACAATGAGCAGTTCTTC
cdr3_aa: CASSQASGAGGYNEQFF

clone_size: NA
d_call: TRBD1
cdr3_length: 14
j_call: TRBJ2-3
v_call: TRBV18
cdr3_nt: TGTGCCAGCTCATCCCGGGACAGGGAGGGTACGCAGTATTTT
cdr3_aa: CASSSRDREGTQYF

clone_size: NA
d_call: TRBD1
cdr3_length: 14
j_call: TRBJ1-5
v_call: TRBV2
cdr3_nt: TGTGCCAGCGGACAGGCCGGTAGCAATCAGCCCCAGCATTTT
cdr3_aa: CASGQAGSNQPQHF

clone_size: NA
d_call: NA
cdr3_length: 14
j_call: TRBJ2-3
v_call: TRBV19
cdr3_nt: TGTGCCAGTAGTCTCGGAGCGGGCACAGATACGCAGTATTTT
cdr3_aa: CASSLGAGTDTQYF

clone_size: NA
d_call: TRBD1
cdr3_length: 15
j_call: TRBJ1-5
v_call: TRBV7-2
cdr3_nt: TGTGCCAGCAGCTTTGGGACAGGGCCTGGTTGGCCCCAGCATTTT
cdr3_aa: CASSFGTGPGWPQHF

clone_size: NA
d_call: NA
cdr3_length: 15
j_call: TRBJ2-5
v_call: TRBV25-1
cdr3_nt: TGTGCCAGCAGTGAATATCCCAGGGGCCAAGAGACCCAGTACTTC
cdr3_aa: CASSEYPRGQETQYF